This T cell receptor (beta chain) comes out of a study of T cell clones after liver transplantation. About the study: Graft-donor-reactive sequences were compared with third-party-reactive TCRbeta sequences from pre-transplant mixed lymphocyte reactions.

Points on this clone: Its matching antigen is unknown.

Study findings and constraints: The donor-reactive repertoire was only partly measurable in two subjects, lacking donor cells.

This CDR3 has 13 residues. Trimming removed 3 bases at V and 1 base at J, with 6 bases between. Germline loops: CDR1 LNHDA, CDR2 SQIVND (reference sequence). Using immunoSEQ multiplex PCR, the repertoire was profiled, and TCRdb retains in-frame clones only, with some absent. The sample consists of some 80,000 clones, roughly 82% of them appearing once. The chain recombines TRBV19 with TRBJ1-1; D uncertain. This clonotype was obtained from a human patient who received a liver transplant. Some T cells may have originated in the graft donor. This material consisted of CD4+ T cells from blood, taken approximately 3.5 years after liver transplant. CDR3 sequence reads: CASSMIGNTEAFF. In nucleotides, the CDR3 is TGTGCCAGTAGTATGATAGGGAACACTGAAGCTTTCTTT.